This T cell receptor (beta chain) was captured in a study of blood T cell repertoires in COVID-19. Assay: immunoSEQ multiplex PCR; the TCRdb copy retains only in-frame clones and omits some. Of approximately 500,000 clones listed, 80% to 90% are singletons. V gave up 5 bases and J gave up 7 bases, with 21 bases separating them. CDR1 and CDR2 (germline): SGHTA, FQGTGA. The length of the CDR3 is 15 residues. The TCR originated in a human donor in a cohort sampled during active COVID-19. Material for sequencing was peripheral blood. The V gene is TRBV7-3, the J gene TRBJ2-7; D unresolved. The CDR3 nucleotides are TGTGCCAGCAGCCCCATTGCAGCCGGAGCTGGGGAGCAGTACTTC. As protein: CASSPIAAGAGEQYF.